This TCR beta chain was sequenced in a study of identifying expanded T cells in peripheral blood. The CDR3 sequence is 15 residues long. From germline, CDR1 is SGHDT and CDR2 YYEEEE. The ends lost 0 bases at V and 7 bases at J; junction bases unmatched: 6. Assay used: immunoSEQ multiplex PCR; TCRdb lists only in-frame clones, some missing. This sample has roughly 63,000 clones; over 80% occur once, and the top ten carry over 15%. The chain links TRBV5-6 to TRBJ2-1; 8 bases line up with TRBD1. Material for sequencing was blood. The receptor's source is a person between 18 and 75 years old in good health. The CDR3 nucleotides are TGTGCCAGCAGCTTGGCAGGGGGCGCTGAAAATGAGCAGTTCTTC. Protein product: CASSLAGGAENEQFF. Using reference TRBV5-6 and TRBJ2-1 for the parts outside the CDR3, the full variable domain is DAGVTQSPTHLIKTRGQQVTLRCSPKSGHDTVSWYQQALGQGPQFIFQYYEEEERQRGNFPDRFSGHQFPNYSSELNVNALLLGDSALYLCASSLAGGAENEQFFGPGTRLTVL.